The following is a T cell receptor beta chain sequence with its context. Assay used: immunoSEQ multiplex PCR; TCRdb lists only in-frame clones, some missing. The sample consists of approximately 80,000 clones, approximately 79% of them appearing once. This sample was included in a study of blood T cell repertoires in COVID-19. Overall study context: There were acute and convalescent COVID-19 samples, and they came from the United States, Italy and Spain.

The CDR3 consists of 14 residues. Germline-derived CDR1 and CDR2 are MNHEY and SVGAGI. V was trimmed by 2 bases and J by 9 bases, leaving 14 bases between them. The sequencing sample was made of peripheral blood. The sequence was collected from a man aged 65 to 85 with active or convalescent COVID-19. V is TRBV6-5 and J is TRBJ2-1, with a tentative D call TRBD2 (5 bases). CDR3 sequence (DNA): TGTGCCAGCAGTTACCAAGGAGGTGGTGGTGAGCAGTTCTTC. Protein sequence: CASSYQGGGGEQFF.